The present entry profiles one T cell receptor beta chain with its context. What antigen it recognizes has not been identified. No quality values exist for individual bases; no much larger clone is one base distant. These data come from a study of cytomegalovirus exposure and HLA in healthy donors (dated by TCRdb to about 2017). At the level of the whole study: An earlier analysis of about 530 of the donors reported about 260 Gb of sequence data and around 120 million unique TCR beta sequences obtained from some 200 million T cells. About 300 gigabases of sequencing data and tens of millions of unique TCR sequences were included in an early release covering about 600 HLA-typed donors. The genetic ancestry cluster associated with self-reported Caucasian donors included approximately 85% of the 398 genotyped donors. The study aimed to test whether cataloging public T cell receptors could reveal signatures of past pathogen exposure. The T cell repertoires of around 670 subjects were profiled by immunosequencing and related to cytomegalovirus serostatus. A separate validation cohort of roughly 130 different subjects was used in addition to the roughly 620-subject first cohort. High-throughput TCR immunosequencing, statistical association of individual TCRs with disease status, and machine learning were combined to predict cytomegalovirus infection status. To study patterns of TCR occurrence, a later analysis re-analyzed previously published TCR beta repertoires from just over 650 donors and added high-resolution HLA genotyping. Rather than drawing on any new phenotypic data, the later analysis identified candidate immune exposures from TCR beta sequences and the way those sequences occurred across donors. In an earlier analysis of roughly 580 of the donors, high-throughput TCR beta sequencing was used to judge whether each TCR beta V gene segment behaved as functional or pseudogenic. Donor age, sex, ethnicity and CMV serostatus were compiled together with the repertoire data. A later genetic analysis used genome-wide SNP genotypes for 398 of the 666 donors, treating that subset as a discovery cohort. All discovery cohort repertoires had been generated using a single sequencing platform. Both class I and class II loci were covered by HLA typing, at four-digit resolution. The number of typed donors differed by locus: roughly 629-640 for A, B, C, DRB1 and DQB1; approximately 540 for DQA1; around 580 for DPA1; and around 490 for DPB1. Four to six DR-DQ haplotypes were handled as single units for association and clustering, since linkage in the cohort was strong. Across 398 genotyped donors of the cohort, an average of roughly 250,000 unique TCR beta nucleotide sequences per donor were sequenced, and 15% to 20% of those sequences were non-productive. Results the study describes overall, beyond this receptor: V-gene and J-gene trimming of TCR beta chains was associated with a missense DCLRE1C variant in a later genetic analysis, and the association was replicated in an independent cohort. A cluster of highly shared sequence variants was judged likely to represent a technical artifact of the sequencing pipeline. For the cohort, immune exposure information was limited to CMV serostatus. Across donors, most TCR sequences were observed very rarely, whereas some public TCRs were present in many individuals. According to a later genetic analysis, donors in an Asian-associated ancestry cluster had fewer N-insertions in productive TCRs than the approximately 630-donor mean. Specific HLA alleles were associated with roughly 17,000 TCR beta sequences at a false discovery rate of 0.05 in a later analysis. In a later analysis, HLA-associated TCR beta chains showed more clonal expansion and lower generation probabilities than non-associated chains that were equally common. The classifier was reported to diagnose cytomegalovirus status with high specificity and sensitivity in both the original and validation cohorts. When HLA alleles, especially DR and DQ, strongly co-occurred, attributing TCR associations to individual alleles was difficult. In an earlier analysis of more than 500 of the donors, most TCR beta V segments appeared in productive rearrangements about 90% or about 30% of the time, broadly matching IMGT annotations. Because counts were too low, roughly 18 rarely observed V segments, including chromosome 9 orphons, were left out of the earlier analysis of 587 of the donors. HLA typing was unavailable for some donors at each locus, so association tests used only the typed subset. A total of fewer than 200 TCR beta chains were listed by the study as associated with cytomegalovirus. Presence/absence analyses assumed roughly uniform sequencing depth across donors, an assumption that may not hold. A further reported finding was that TCR beta sequences accurately predicted the HLA-A and HLA-B alleles for most subjects in the first cohort. In a later analysis, several top co-occurrence clusters were reported to appear linked to parvovirus B19, influenza, CMV and Epstein-Barr virus. In vitro tests confirmed that a few of the cytomegalovirus-associated TCR beta chains recognize cytomegalovirus antigens. Linkage disequilibrium might explain the correlated functional status among segregating V segments, but an unknown experimental factor could not be excluded. The 87-base-pair reads could not distinguish some IMGT-functional V segments, including TRBV6-2 and TRBV6-3, so those segments were excluded. A later analysis found that TCR association rates varied across HLA loci, with DRB1 alleles showing the most associated TCRs and HLA-C alleles the fewest. The authors suggested that the approach could potentially be extended to other disease states and immunological phenotypes. According to a later analysis, most CMV-associated TCR beta chains appeared to be HLA-restricted, and the HLA associations seemed to be driven largely by CMV exposure. This cohort had only TCR beta chains sequenced, and the lack of alpha or paired-chain data limited which features could be detected.

CDR1 and CDR2 are drawn from the germline V gene: SQVTM, ANQGSEA. The CDR3 goes from the cysteine to the phenylalanine over 13 residues. Only the CDR3 region is kept as DNA, spanning 39 bases read in frame from base 1. The germline V end is reduced by 7 bases and the J end by 4 bases; junction bases left unmatched: 6. The method behind the library was the immunoSEQ multiplex PCR assay. For the multiplex PCR, a mixture combining 60 forward primers for TCR Vbeta segments and 13 reverse primers for TCR Jbeta segments was used. The CDR3 region of rearranged TCR beta genes was amplified from genomic DNA by a multiplex PCR assay. The amplified TCR beta libraries were sequenced on the Illumina HiSeq System as 87-base-pair reads. Concerning the study's data processing: Across the 666 repertoires, a later analysis counted tens of millions of unique TCR beta chains, roughly 11 million of which were shared by at least two donors. A nearest-neighbor algorithm error-corrected the raw reads and collapsed the reads into unique sequences, merging closely related sequences to remove PCR and sequencing errors. To assign V, D and J gene segments, CDR3 sequences were aligned to IMGT reference sequences. For a sequence to be retained, a match of at least six nucleotides was required to both a V gene segment and a J gene segment. A rearrangement counted as productive if the CDR3 had no stop codons and remained in frame with V and J, and every other rearrangement counted as non-productive. Following IMGT convention, CDR3 was defined as the stretch from the second conserved V-encoded cysteine to the conserved J-encoded phenylalanine. The earlier analysis of fewer than 700 of the donors excluded sequences that lacked an unambiguous match to a single V gene segment. In an earlier analysis of roughly 500 of the donors, V segments were called functional above 56.7% productive rearrangements and were called segregating when the between-donor standard deviation exceeded 5%. A statistical classification framework was built for diagnosing cytomegalovirus status from the catalog of TCR beta chain sequences. In a later analysis, V and J genes were assigned by comparing TCR nucleotide sequences against IMGT/GENE-DB human TR gene sequences. The TCRdist pipeline was used in a later analysis to assign CDR3 sequences and most-parsimonious VDJ recombination scenarios. In a later analysis, each TCR beta chain was defined by its CDR3 amino acid sequence together with its V-gene family, and reads without a unique V-gene family were excluded. As a way to deal with suspected cross-contamination and a sequencing artifact, a later analysis dropped under 600 nucleotide sequences that were highly shared and had low generation probability. In a later analysis, a clonal expansion index for each public chain was calculated from normalized within-repertoire ranks of inferred template counts. A later analysis computed generation probabilities with a VDJ recombination model fitted to out-of-frame rearrangements, and checked the results against IGoR. In a later analysis, TCR-TCR, TCR-HLA and TCR-CMV co-occurrence was scored with hypergeometric tests, and a repertoire-size bias correction was applied to TCR pairs. To estimate false discovery rates, a later analysis permuted the HLA or CMV assignments 20 times. In a later analysis, co-occurring TCRs were grouped with DBSCAN, and TCRdist sequence similarity was added when clustering was performed within HLA-allele-positive subsets. Repertoires with fewer than 30,000 or more than 120,000 public chains, plus five repertoires with anomalous nucleotide sharing, were excluded from co-occurrence clustering. TCRdb obtained this table from immuneACCESS and retained in-frame rearrangements with V and J assigned. These tables miss some clones; where compared with another copy, unresolved V genes account for less than half of the shortfall, and the remainder is unexplained. That table supplies the V and J calls and clone size; D and trimming were determined from the DNA. The sample yields around 170,000 clones; about 77% were counted once. Approximately 2.5% of the sample goes to the ten largest clones.

The cohort comprised fewer than 700 healthy bone marrow donors. At the time of sampling, all cohort members were nominally healthy, though unrecorded immune exposures were likely present. The donor was CMV seronegative and belonged to the group of more than 300 seronegative cohort members. A peripheral blood sample was provided by each donor, and peripheral blood mononuclear cells were used for TCR beta sequencing. The Qiagen DNeasy Blood Extraction Kit was used to extract genomic DNA from the blood cell samples. Input material: PBMCs. The TCR sequence derives from a man aged 60-69 years in good health and CMV-seronegative. The rearrangement joined TRBV29-1 to TRBJ2-5; a stretch of 10 junction bases matches TRBD2. The sequence in DNA is TGCAGCGCCGCCCTAGCGGGAGCAGAGACCCAGTACTTC. Its translation reads: CSAALAGAETQYF.